This T cell receptor (beta chain) was observed in a study of T cells in Graves' hyperthyroidism and ophthalmopathy. Study outcomes and limitations: Ophthalmopathy was identified by the model a median approximately 6.4 months ahead of onset. Ophthalmopathy was told apart from stable hyperthyroidism by a 13 V-J model.

RNA transcripts served as the template for amplifying TCR beta CDR3 regions. First-round RT-PCR with HTBI primers amplified the TCR CDR3 region. TCRdb redid the calling of the multiplex PCR reads with MiXCR, one entry per CDR3 protein. The repertoire holds about 720,000 distinct CDR3 sequences, with roughly a sixth as singletons. With 5 bases removed from V and 6 bases from J, the gap between germline ends came to 17 bases. Germline V gives CDR1 SGHDT, CDR2 YYEEEE. CDR3 size: 14 residues. Disease duration under 2 months; hyperthyroidism patients were aged 18 to 65. In the case of this clonotype: The antigen is not known. This sequence may be a read error, since a much larger clone differs from it by one base. The conserved phenylalanine or tryptophan normally closing the CDR3 is absent here, so this likely arose from a read error.

The source material was blood. This receptor was identified in a woman aged 45-60 years with Graves' hyperthyroidism that later progressed to Graves' ophthalmopathy. The rearrangement links TRBV5-6 to TRBJ1-1; D is unclear. In DNA, the CDR3 is TGTGCCAGCAGACTGGCAGGAGGGTCCCCTGAAGCTTTCTTG. It encodes CASRLAGGSPEAFL.